Listed below are T cell receptor beta chains from one sample, sequenced in a study of PD-1 blockade in mismatch repair-deficient tumors. Profiled with immunoSEQ multiplex PCR; TCRdb holds only in-frame clones, not every one. Here the sample spans roughly 79,000 clones, 80% to 90% being singletons. The source was peripheral blood, collected 44 weeks after starting pembrolizumab. The source of these receptors is an adult with mismatch repair-deficient cancer. CDR3s include the opening cysteine and the closing phenylalanine or tryptophan. Fields, in order: J gene, clone size, V gene, D gene, CDR3 protein, CDR3 DNA. A D gene is named only where the DNA matches it firmly. Not all rows give a size; the values are once, few, many and, for expanded clones, a class.

TRBJ1-4 - TRBV6-1 - CASSERGYNEKLFF TGTGCCAGCAGTGAGAGGGGATATAATGAAAAACTGTTTTTT
TRBJ2-7 - TRBV30 TRBD2 CAWSPGLAGWQYF TGTGCCTGGTCCCCGGGACTAGCGGGTTGGCAGTACTTC
TRBJ1-1 - TRBV6-5 - CASSYRREANTEAFF TGTGCCAGCAGTTATCGGCGGGAAGCGAACACTGAAGCTTTCTTT
TRBJ2-1 - TRBV5-1 - CASSSWTGLLEQFF TGCGCCAGCAGCTCGTGGACAGGACTACTCGAGCAGTTCTTC
TRBJ2-7 - TRBV11-3 TRBD1 CASSPSGTGFNEQYF TGTGCCAGCAGCCCCTCCGGGACAGGTTTCAACGAGCAGTACTTC
TRBJ2-1 - TRBV7-9 - CASSSSLAMGGNEQFF TGTGCCAGCAGCTCGTCACTAGCTATGGGGGGCAATGAGCAGTTCTTC
TRBJ1-1 - TRBV19 - CATAVENTEAFF TGTGCCACGGCAGTGGAAAACACTGAAGCTTTCTTT
TRBJ1-2 - TRBV2 - CASSDNGGGYTF TGTGCCAGCAGTGATAACGGGGGTGGCTACACCTTC
TRBJ1-2 - TRBV5-4 - CASSFPQRNYGYTF TGTGCCAGCAGCTTCCCACAACGGAACTATGGCTACACCTTC
TRBJ1-5 - TRBV19 - CASSKGPGSNQPQHF TGTGCCAGTAGTAAAGGACCGGGGAGCAATCAGCCCCAGCATTTT
TRBJ2-7 - TRBV5-1 - CASSFEPAVSYEQYF TGCGCCAGCAGCTTTGAACCGGCAGTTAGTTACGAGCAGTACTTC
TRBJ1-2 - TRBV5-6 TRBD1 CASSYGQGGFRGYTF TGTGCCAGCAGCTACGGACAGGGTGGATTCCGTGGCTACACCTTC
TRBJ2-5 - TRBV7-9 - CASSLRDTKETQYF TGTGCCAGCAGCTTGCGGGACACAAAAGAGACCCAGTACTTC
TRBJ1-1 - TRBV18 TRBD1 CASSPRQGEYTEAFF TGTGCCAGCTCACCACGACAGGGGGAGTACACTGAAGCTTTCTTT
TRBJ2-3 - TRBV7-3 TRBD2 CASSLMAGASDTQYF TGTGCCAGCAGCTTGATGGCGGGAGCTTCGGATACGCAGTATTTT
TRBJ1-5 - TRBV7-9 - CASSAHGGQPQHF TGTGCCAGCAGCGCCCATGGGGGTCAGCCCCAGCATTTT
TRBJ2-2 - TRBV7-6 - CASSSSPQGNSGELFF TGTGCCAGCAGCTCGAGCCCCCAGGGGAACTCGGGGGAGCTGTTTTTT
TRBJ2-1 - TRBV5-5 - CASSLVGVSYNEQFF TGTGCCAGCAGCTTGGTTGGGGTCTCCTACAATGAGCAGTTCTTC
TRBJ1-1 - TRBV28 TRBD1 CASSLFPGQGSTEAFF TGTGCCAGCAGTTTATTTCCGGGACAGGGCTCCACTGAAGCTTTCTTT
TRBJ1-2 - TRBV28 - CASSFAGYDGYTF TGTGCCAGCAGTTTTGCAGGTTACGATGGCTACACCTTC
TRBJ2-1 once TRBV5-4 TRBD2 CASSLGGLAGLINEQFF TGTGCCAGCAGCTTGGGAGGACTAGCGGGCCTAATCAATGAGCAGTTCTTC
TRBJ2-1 - TRBV5-4 - CASSIQQGGNEQFF TGTGCCAGCAGCATCCAGCAGGGAGGCAATGAGCAGTTCTTC
TRBJ2-4 - TRBV5-1 - CASRMGGSVKNIQYF TGCGCCAGCAGAATGGGGGGCTCTGTCAAAAACATTCAGTACTTC
TRBJ2-7 - TRBV30 TRBD2 CAWSRRGSTEQYF TGTGCCTGGAGTAGGCGCGGGAGTACCGAGCAGTACTTC
TRBJ1-1 - TRBV10-3 - CAIGGAATEAFF TGTGCCATCGGGGGCGCAGCCACTGAAGCTTTCTTT
TRBJ2-7 - TRBV9 - CASSPRVGGYEQYF TGTGCCAGCAGCCCCCGGGTAGGCGGGTACGAGCAGTACTTC
TRBJ2-7 - TRBV5-6 - CASSPASGSYSYEQYF TGTGCCAGCAGCCCTGCCTCCGGGTCCTATTCCTACGAGCAGTACTTC
TRBJ2-3 - TRBV5-6 - CASSLDSGPTDTQYF TGTGCCAGCAGCTTGGATAGCGGACCCACAGATACGCAGTATTTT
TRBJ2-7 few TRBV6-8 - CASSYSGRSEQYF TGTGCCAGCAGTTACTCGGGTAGGAGCGAGCAGTACTTC
TRBJ2-2 - TRBV15 TRBD2 CATSRRGLADTGELFF TGTGCCACCAGCAGACGGGGACTAGCAGACACCGGGGAGCTGTTTTTT
TRBJ2-2 - TRBV11-3 - CASSFNLLGSANTGELFF TGTGCCAGCAGCTTTAATCTTTTGGGAAGCGCGAACACCGGGGAGCTGTTTTTT
TRBJ2-7 - TRBV7-9 TRBD2 CASSLSGSANEQYF TGTGCCAGCAGCCTAAGCGGGAGTGCTAACGAGCAGTACTTC
TRBJ2-1 - TRBV11-3 - CASSLRGQNEQFF TGTGCCAGCAGCTTAAGGGGTCAAAATGAGCAGTTCTTC
TRBJ1-4 - TRBV19 - CASSSYRDILVVDEKLFF TGTGCCAGTAGTAGCTATCGGGACATACTCGTCGTCGACGAAAAACTGTTTTTT
TRBJ2-2 - TRBV27 - CASSLGQHTGELFF TGTGCCAGCAGTTTAGGACAGCACACCGGGGAGCTGTTTTTT
TRBJ2-7 few TRBV15 TRBD2 CATSREGLAGGYEQYF TGTGCCACCAGCAGAGAGGGACTAGCGGGTGGATACGAGCAGTACTTC
TRBJ1-1 - TRBV2 TRBD1 CASSEAGTGGNTEAFF TGTGCCAGCAGTGAAGCGGGGACAGGCGGAAACACTGAAGCTTTCTTT
TRBJ2-3 - TRBV19 TRBD2 CASSVTSGSTDTQYF TGTGCCAGTAGTGTGACTAGCGGGAGCACAGATACGCAGTATTTT
TRBJ1-2 - TRBV7-9 - CASSLDRPRGYTF TGTGCCAGCAGCTTAGACAGACCTCGGGGCTACACCTTC
TRBJ2-5 - TRBV6-1 TRBD1 CASSENRGETQYF TGTGCCAGCAGTGAAAACAGGGGAGAGACCCAGTACTTC